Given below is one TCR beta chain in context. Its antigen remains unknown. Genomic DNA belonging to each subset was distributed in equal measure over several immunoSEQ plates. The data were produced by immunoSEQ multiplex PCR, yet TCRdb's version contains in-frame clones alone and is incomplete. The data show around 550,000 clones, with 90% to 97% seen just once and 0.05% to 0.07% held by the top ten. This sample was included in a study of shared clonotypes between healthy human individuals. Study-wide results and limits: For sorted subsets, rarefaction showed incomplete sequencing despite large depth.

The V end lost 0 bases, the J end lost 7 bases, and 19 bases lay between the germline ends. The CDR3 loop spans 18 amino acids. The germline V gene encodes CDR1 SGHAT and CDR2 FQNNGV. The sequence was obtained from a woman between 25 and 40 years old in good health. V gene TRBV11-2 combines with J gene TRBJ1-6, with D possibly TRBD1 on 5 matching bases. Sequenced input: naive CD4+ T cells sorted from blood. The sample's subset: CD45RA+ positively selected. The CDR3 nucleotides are TGTGCCAGCAGCTTAGATCCCCCGGGACTCACGAGGAATTCACCCCTCCACTTT. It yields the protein CASSLDPPGLTRNSPLHF. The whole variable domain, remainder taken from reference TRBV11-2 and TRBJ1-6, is EAGVAQSPRYKIIEKRQSVAFWCNPISGHATLYWYQQILGQGPKLLIQFQNNGVVDDSQLPKDRFSAERLKGVDSTLKIQPAKLEDSAVYLCASSLDPPGLTRNSPLHFGNGTRLTVT.